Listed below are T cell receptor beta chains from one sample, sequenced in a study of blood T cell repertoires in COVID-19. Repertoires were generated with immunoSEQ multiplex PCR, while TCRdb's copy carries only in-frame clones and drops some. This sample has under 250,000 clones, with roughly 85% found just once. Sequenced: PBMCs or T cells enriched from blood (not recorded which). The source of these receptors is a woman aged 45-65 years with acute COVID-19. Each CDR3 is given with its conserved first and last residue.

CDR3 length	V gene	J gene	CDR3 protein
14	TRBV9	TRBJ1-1	CASSVGSDNTEAFF
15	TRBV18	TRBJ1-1	CASSLGQGGNTEAFF
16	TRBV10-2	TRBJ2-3	CASSGASGSSTDTQYF
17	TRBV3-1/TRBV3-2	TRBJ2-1	CASSQEFWDRGPNEQFF
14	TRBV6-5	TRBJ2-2	CASSRDRGSGELFF
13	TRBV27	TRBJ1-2	CASSLSGEGGYTF
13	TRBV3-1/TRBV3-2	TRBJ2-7	CASSQDWPPKQYF
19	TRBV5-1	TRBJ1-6	CASSLSGTGGSWGNSPLHF
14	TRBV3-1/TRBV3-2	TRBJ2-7	CASSRQAGSYEQYF
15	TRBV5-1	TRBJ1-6	CASSLDRFSSSPLHF
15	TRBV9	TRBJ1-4	CASSVRGAGNEKLFF
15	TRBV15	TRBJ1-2	CATSRVTGAAYGYTF
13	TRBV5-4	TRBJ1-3	CASSLRGGNTIYF
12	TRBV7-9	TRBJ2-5	CASRQGVETQYF
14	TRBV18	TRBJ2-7	CASSPKDRHYEQYF
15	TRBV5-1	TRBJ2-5	CASSTSLAGQETQYF
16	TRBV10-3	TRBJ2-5	CAISEPGLAGGETQYF
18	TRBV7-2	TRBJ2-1	CASSLVLSARGSYNEQFF
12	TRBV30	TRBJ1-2	CAWSSGSYGYTF
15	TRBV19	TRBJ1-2	CASSVTGGRNYGYTF
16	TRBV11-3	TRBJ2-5	CASSLRSSGAGETQYF
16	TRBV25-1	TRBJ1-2	CASSEFSGTDGYGYTF
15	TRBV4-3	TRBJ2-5	CASSQDHRLKETQYF
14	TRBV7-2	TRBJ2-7	CASSLSGSSYEQYF
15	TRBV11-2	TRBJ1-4	CASSLPGTGGKKLFF
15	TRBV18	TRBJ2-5	CASSPWQGGEETQYF
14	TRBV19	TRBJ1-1	CASTSPPMNTEAFF
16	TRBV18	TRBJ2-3	CASSPYSSPSTDTQYF
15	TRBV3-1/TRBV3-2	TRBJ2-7	CASSLGQGSSYEQYF
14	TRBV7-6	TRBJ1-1	CASSLVRGDTEAFF
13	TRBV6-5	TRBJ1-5	CASRGGLNQPQHF
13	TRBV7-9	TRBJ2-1	CASTLAGGHEQFF
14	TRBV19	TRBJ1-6	CASSTGGDNSPLHF
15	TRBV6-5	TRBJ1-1	CASSYSTRGNTEAFF
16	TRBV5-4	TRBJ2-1	CASSSSTSASYNEQFF
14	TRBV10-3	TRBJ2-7	CAIRKSGDFYEQYF
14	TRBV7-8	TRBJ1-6	CASSPRDTRSPLHF
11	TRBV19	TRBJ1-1	CASRLNGKAFF
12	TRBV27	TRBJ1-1	CASKAGFSEAFF
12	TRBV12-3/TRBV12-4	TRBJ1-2	CASSFIGDGYTF
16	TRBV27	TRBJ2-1	CASSFSGQGLYNEQFF
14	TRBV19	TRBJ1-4	CASRGGSTNEKLFF
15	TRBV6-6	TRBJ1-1	CASSYPNTGNTEAFF
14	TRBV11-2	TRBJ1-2	CASSLVQGRDGYTF
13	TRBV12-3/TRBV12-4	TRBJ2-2	CASSLRQIGELFF
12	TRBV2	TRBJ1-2	CASSAQGWGYTF
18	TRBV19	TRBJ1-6	CASSIDFRGGKYNSPLHF
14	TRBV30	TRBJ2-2	CAFHRVLNTGELFF
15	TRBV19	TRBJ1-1	CASTTTPGQRTEAFF
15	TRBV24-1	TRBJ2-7	CATSDGGQYSYEQYF
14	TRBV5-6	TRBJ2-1	CASSLIVSGNEQFF
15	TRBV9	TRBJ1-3	CASSAEQGSGNTIYF
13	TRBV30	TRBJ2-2	CAWERRRAGELFF
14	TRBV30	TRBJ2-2	CAWRVQGAIGELFF